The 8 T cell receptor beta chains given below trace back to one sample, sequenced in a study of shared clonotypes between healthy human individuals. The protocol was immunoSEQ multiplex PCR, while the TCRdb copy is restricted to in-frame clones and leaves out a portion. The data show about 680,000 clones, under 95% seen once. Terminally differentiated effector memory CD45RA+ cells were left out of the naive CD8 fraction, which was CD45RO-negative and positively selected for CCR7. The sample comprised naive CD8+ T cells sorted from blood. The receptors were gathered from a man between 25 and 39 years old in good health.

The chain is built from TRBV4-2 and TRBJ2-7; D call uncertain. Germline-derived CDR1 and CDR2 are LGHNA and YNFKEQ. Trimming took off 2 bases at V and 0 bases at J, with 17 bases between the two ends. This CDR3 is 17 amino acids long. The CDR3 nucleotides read TGTGCCAGCAGCCAAAATCCCTCCGGGTCAGGCTCCTACGAGCAGTACTTC. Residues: CASSQNPSGSGSYEQYF.

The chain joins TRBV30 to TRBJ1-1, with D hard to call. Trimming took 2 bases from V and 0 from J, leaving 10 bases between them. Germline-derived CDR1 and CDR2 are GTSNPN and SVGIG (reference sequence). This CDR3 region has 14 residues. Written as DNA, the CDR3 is TGTGCCTGGAGTCTTAATAGCGTGAACACTGAAGCTTTCTTT. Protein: CAWSLNSVNTEAFF.

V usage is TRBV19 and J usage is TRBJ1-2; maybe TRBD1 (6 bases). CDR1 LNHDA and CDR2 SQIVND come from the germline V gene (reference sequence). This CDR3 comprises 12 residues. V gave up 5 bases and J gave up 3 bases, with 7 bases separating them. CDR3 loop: CASSWTDYGYTF. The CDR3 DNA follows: TGTGCCAGTAGTTGGACAGACTATGGCTACACCTTC. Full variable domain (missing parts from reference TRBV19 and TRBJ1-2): DGGITQSPKYLFRKEGQNVTLSCEQNLNHDAMYWYRQDPGQGLRLIYYSQIVNDFQKGDIAEGYSVSREKKESFPLTVTSAQKNPTAFYLCASSWTDYGYTFGSGTRLTVV.

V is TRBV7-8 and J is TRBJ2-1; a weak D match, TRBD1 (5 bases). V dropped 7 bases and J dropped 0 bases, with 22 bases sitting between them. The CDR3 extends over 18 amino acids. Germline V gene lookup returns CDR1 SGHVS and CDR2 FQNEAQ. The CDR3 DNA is TGTGCCAGCACCGGGCAGGGCCCCGACAGAAGCTCCTACAATGAGCAGTTCTTC. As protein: CASTGQGPDRSSYNEQFF.

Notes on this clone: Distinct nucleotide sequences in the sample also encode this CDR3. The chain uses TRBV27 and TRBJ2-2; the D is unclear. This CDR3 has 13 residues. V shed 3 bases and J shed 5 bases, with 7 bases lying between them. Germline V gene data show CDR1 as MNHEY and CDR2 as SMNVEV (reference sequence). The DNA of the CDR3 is TGTGCCAGCAGTTTGGGTGGGACCGGGGAGCTGTTTTTT. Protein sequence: CASSLGGTGELFF.

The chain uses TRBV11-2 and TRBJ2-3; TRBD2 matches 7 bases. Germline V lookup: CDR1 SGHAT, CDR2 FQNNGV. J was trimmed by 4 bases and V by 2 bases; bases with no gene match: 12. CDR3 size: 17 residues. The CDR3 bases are TGTGCCAGCAGCTTATTAGGAAGGGCGGGAGAATCAGATACGCAGTATTTT. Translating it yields CASSLLGRAGESDTQYF. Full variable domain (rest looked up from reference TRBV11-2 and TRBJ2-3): EAGVAQSPRYKIIEKRQSVAFWCNPISGHATLYWYQQILGQGPKLLIQFQNNGVVDDSQLPKDRFSAERLKGVDSTLKIQPAKLEDSAVYLCASSLLGRAGESDTQYFGPGTRLTVL.

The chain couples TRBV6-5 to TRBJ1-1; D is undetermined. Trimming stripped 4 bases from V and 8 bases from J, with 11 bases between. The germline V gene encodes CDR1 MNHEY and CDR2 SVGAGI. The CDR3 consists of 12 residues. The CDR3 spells CASSLTPEEAFF. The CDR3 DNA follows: TGTGCCAGCAGTTTGACTCCAGAAGAAGCTTTCTTT.

The CDR3 spells CASSDSRGGYNEQFF. The DNA of the CDR3 is TGTGCCAGCAGTGACTCTCGCGGGGGGTACAATGAGCAGTTCTTC. The chain links TRBV6-1 to TRBJ2-1, with TRBD2 matching over 8 bases. After removal of 3 bases from V and 4 bases from J, the junction contained 5 bases not matched to a gene. The CDR3 is made up of 15 amino acids. Germline lookup yields CDR1 MNHNS and CDR2 SASEGT.